The 30 T cell receptor beta chains given below trace back to one sample, sequenced in a study of cytomegalovirus exposure and HLA in healthy donors. The PCR had 60 Vbeta and 13 Jbeta primers. Repertoires were generated with immunoSEQ multiplex PCR, while TCRdb's copy carries only in-frame clones and drops some. The table has 200,000 to 300,000 clones, about four fifths seen once. The sequencing sample was made of PBMCs. These receptors all stem from a woman in her thirties or forties in good health and CMV-seropositive.

Comments on this clone: The sample contains more than one DNA sequence encoding this CDR3. The chain is built from TRBV6-5 and TRBJ2-1; 15 bases agree with TRBD2. Germline V gives CDR1 MNHEY, CDR2 SVGAGI. The length of the CDR3 is 16 residues. The J segment lost 9 bases and the V segment lost 3 bases, leaving 6 bases of the junction unmatched. Here the CDR3 reads CASSYGLAGGPGEQFF. The CDR3 DNA is TGTGCCAGCAGTTATGGACTAGCGGGAGGGCCTGGTGAGCAGTTCTTC.

This clone was found once. The chain employs TRBV29-1 and TRBJ2-7; 7 bases line up with TRBD1. Germline V gene data show CDR1 as SQVTM and CDR2 as ANQGSEA. This CDR3 is 12 amino acids long. Germline trimming cut 8 bases from V and 2 bases from J; bases unmatched to any gene: 6. CDR3 sequence: CSTGDGTYEQYF. The CDR3 DNA is TGCAGCACAGGGGATGGGACCTACGAGCAGTACTTC.

V and J are TRBV30 and TRBJ1-1, with a possible D match to TRBD1 (5 bases). This CDR3 spans 13 amino acids. CDR1 is GTSNPN and CDR2 is SVGIG in the germline V gene (reference sequence). The V end lost 1 base, the J end lost 3 bases, and 9 bases lay between the germline ends. This chain's CDR3 is CAWSGREDTEAFF. The CDR3 bases are TGTGCCTGGAGTGGCAGGGAGGACACTGAAGCTTTCTTT.

J is TRBJ2-7 and V is TRBV14; 11 positions match TRBD2. Germline assignment: CDR1 SGHDN and CDR2 FVKESK. Trimming at V came to 0 bases and at J to 1 base, leaving 8 bases not matched to a gene. CDR3 size: 18 residues. The CDR3 spells CASSQDKTSGRVSYEQYF. In DNA form, the CDR3 reads TGTGCCAGCAGCCAAGATAAAACTAGCGGGAGAGTATCCTACGAGCAGTACTTC.

The chain links TRBV13 to TRBJ2-7, with 7 bases aligning to TRBD1. CDR3 length equals 15 residues. The germline CDR1 and CDR2 sequences are PRHDT and FYEKMQ (reference sequence). V shed 3 bases, J shed 2 bases, and the junction held 7 bases outside the gene matches. As DNA, the CDR3 is TGTGCCAGCAGCTTCCGACAGGGTATGGCCTACGAGCAGTACTTC. As protein: CASSFRQGMAYEQYF.

V and J are TRBV5-1 and TRBJ2-2; 8 bases align to TRBD2. V dropped 7 bases and J dropped 5; count of bases not matched to a gene: 13. CDR1 is SGHRS and CDR2 is YFSETQ in the germline V gene. The CDR3 spans 16 residues. The CDR3 sequence is CASAYGAGESTGELFF. Here the CDR3 DNA reads TGCGCCAGCGCGTACGGAGCGGGAGAAAGTACCGGGGAGCTGTTTTTT. Full variable domain (outside the CDR3, taken from reference TRBV5-1 and TRBJ2-2): KAGVTQTPRYLIKTRGQQVTLSCSPISGHRSVSWYQQTPGQGLQFLFEYFSETQRNKGNFPGRFSGRQFSNSRSEMNVSTLELGDSALYLCASAYGAGESTGELFFGEGSRLTVL.

The chain has TRBV19 and TRBJ1-3; maybe TRBD1 (5 bases). CDR3 length: 16 amino acids. CDR1 and CDR2 (germline): LNHDA, SQIVND (reference sequence). V lost 4 bases and J lost 0, with 13 bases in between. Here the CDR3 reads CASSSLRTSSGNTIYF. The CDR3 DNA reads TGTGCCAGTAGTAGCCTCCGGACAAGCTCTGGAAACACCATATATTTT.

The J gene is TRBJ1-1, the V gene TRBV2; D gene unclear. Germline V gives CDR1 SNHLY, CDR2 FYNNEI. The germline V and J ends were trimmed by 7 bases and 1 base, with 10 bases remaining between them. This CDR3 is 13 amino acids long. CDR3 region: CASTQDTNTEAFF. In DNA, the CDR3 is TGTGCCAGCACTCAGGATACGAACACTGAAGCTTTCTTT. Filled out from reference TRBV2 and TRBJ1-1, the complete variable domain reads EPEVTQTPSHQVTQMGQEVILRCVPISNHLYFYWYRQILGQKVEFLVSFYNNEISEKSEIFDDQFSVERPDGSNFTLKIRSTKLEDSAMYFCASTQDTNTEAFFGQGTRLTVV.

The chain combines TRBV27 with TRBJ1-3; D possibly corresponds to TRBD1 (5 bases). Trimming took 5 bases from V and 4 from J, leaving 15 bases between them. CDR3 size: 15 residues. Germline values: CDR1 MNHEY, CDR2 SMNVEV (reference sequence). The CDR3 DNA reads as TGTGCCAGCAGTCAATCTGGGGCAGCCGGAAACACCATATATTTT. This gives the protein CASSQSGAAGNTIYF.

With regard to this clone: Mismatch with germline at one junction end may stem from a read error. The chain links TRBV6-1 to TRBJ2-1; TRBD2 might be the D (5 bases). The CDR3 is 15 residues long. Germline assignment: CDR1 MNHNS and CDR2 SASEGT. CDR3 amino acids: CASSKAGETYNEQFF. DNA for the CDR3: TGTGCCAGCAGTAAAGCCGGGGAGACCTACAATGAGCAGTTCTTC.

The chain uses TRBV18 and TRBJ2-1; 8 bases match TRBD2. The CDR3 consists of 15 residues. The ends lost 5 bases at V and 1 base at J; junction bases unmatched: 4. From germline, CDR1 is KGHSH and CDR2 LQKENI. CDR3 nucleotide sequence: TGTGCCAGCTCATCCATAGCGGGGTCCTACAATGAGCAGTTCTTC. It encodes CASSSIAGSYNEQFF.

The chain combines TRBV19 with TRBJ1-2; 7 nucleotides match TRBD1. The CDR3 runs to 13 residues. Trimming took 6 bases from V and 14 from J; bases not matched to a gene: 15. Germline CDR1 and CDR2: LNHDA and SQIVND (reference sequence). The DNA of the CDR3 is TGTGCCAGTAGGGACGACAGGGAGTGGTCGCGTACCTTC. Translation gives CASRDDREWSRTF.

V usage is TRBV5-1 and J usage is TRBJ2-7; 8 nucleotides align to TRBD1. The V gene's germline CDR1 is SGHRS and CDR2 YFSETQ. This CDR3 has 14 amino acids. The junction had 8 bases not matched to a gene; V was cut back by 4 bases and J by 5 bases. The CDR3 is CASSTGQVNHEQYF. The CDR3 DNA is TGCGCCAGCAGCACGGGACAGGTTAACCACGAGCAGTACTTC.

The chain links TRBV6-5 to TRBJ2-3, with D possibly matching TRBD1 (6 bases). With 5 bases removed from V and 10 bases from J, the gap between germline ends came to 13 bases. CDR1 and CDR2 (germline): MNHEY, SVGAGI. The length of the CDR3 is 12 residues. The DNA for the CDR3 is TGTGCCAGCAGTACAGGGCCCACGGCGCAGTATTTT. It translates to CASSTGPTAQYF.

The V gene is TRBV25-1, the J gene TRBJ2-3; D gene unclear. Trimming took 5 bases from V and 0 from J, leaving 12 bases between them. This CDR3 comprises 15 residues. Germline loops: CDR1 MGHDK, CDR2 SYGVNS. The CDR3 bases are TGTGCCAGCAGTTTACTGTCGTGGAGCACAGATACGCAGTATTTT. As protein: CASSLLSWSTDTQYF.

The rearrangement joins TRBV28 to TRBJ1-6; 8 bases fit TRBD1. The J segment lost 8 bases and the V segment lost 7 bases, leaving 19 bases of the junction unmatched. Germline lookup yields CDR1 MDHEN and CDR2 SYDVKM. This CDR3 comprises 18 residues. The CDR3 region has the DNA TGTGCCAGCAAACCAGACAGGGGCGCGGGATGGTTCGATTCACCCCTCCACTTT. This translates into CASKPDRGAGWFDSPLHF.

The genes are TRBV27 and TRBJ2-1, with 8 bases that match TRBD2. CDR1 and CDR2 from the germline V gene are MNHEY and SMNVEV (reference sequence). V shed 0 bases, J shed 11 bases, and the junction held 15 bases outside the gene matches. The length of the CDR3 is 17 residues. The CDR3 loop is CASSLSFGLALVAQQFF. CDR3 DNA sequence: TGTGCCAGCAGTTTATCTTTTGGACTAGCTTTAGTTGCGCAGCAGTTCTTC.

V is TRBV27 and J is TRBJ2-1; maybe TRBD1 (5 bases). With 1 base removed from V and 5 bases from J, the gap between germline ends came to 6 bases. The CDR3 is 13 amino acids. CDR1 is MNHEY and CDR2 is SMNVEV in the germline V gene (reference sequence). The CDR3 DNA reads TGTGCCAGCAGTTTATTAGGGGACAATGAGCAGTTCTTC. Its protein is CASSLLGDNEQFF.

This rearrangement joins TRBV29-1 to TRBJ1-1; the D gene is possibly TRBD1 (6 bases). The CDR3 runs 14 residues. CDR1 is SQVTM, CDR2 ANQGSEA, per germline. Between the trimmed V and J ends, which lost 7 bases and 10 bases, there was a span of 25 bases. The CDR3 loop is CSAALPQGGLGAFF. Written as DNA, the CDR3 is TGCAGCGCCGCTCTTCCACAGGGAGGGCTCGGAGCTTTCTTT.

This clone was counted only a few times. V is TRBV19 and J is TRBJ1-1, with D unclear. The V gene lost 6 bases and the J gene lost 2 bases, with 13 bases spanning the gap. The germline CDR1 and CDR2 sequences are LNHDA and SQIVND (reference sequence). The CDR3 runs 14 residues. This CDR3 is CASRKNIPNTEAFF. The CDR3 bases are TGTGCCAGTAGGAAGAACATTCCCAACACTGAAGCTTTCTTT.

V usage is TRBV13 and J usage is TRBJ2-2, with TRBD2 matching 7 bases. This CDR3 spans 15 amino acids. Germline V gives CDR1 PRHDT, CDR2 FYEKMQ (reference sequence). J gave up 4 bases and V 0 bases, and 2 bases lay outside the gene matches. The CDR3 DNA reads TGTGCCAGCAGCTTAGGGGGGGGGAGCACCGGGGAGCTGTTTTTT. Protein product: CASSLGGGSTGELFF.

The gene calls are TRBV30 and TRBJ2-3; 7 bases line up with TRBD1. The V and J ends lost 3 bases and 3 bases, in that order; junction bases with no gene match: 9. The CDR3 consists of 15 residues. The germline V gene encodes CDR1 GTSNPN and CDR2 SVGIG (reference sequence). The CDR3 bases are TGTGCCTGGAGCCATTCGGGACAGCCTACAGATACGCAGTATTTT. Protein product: CAWSHSGQPTDTQYF.

The V and J genes are TRBV7-9 and TRBJ2-1; 9 nucleotides match TRBD2. Unmatched junction bases numbered 10, after V lost 4 bases and J lost 9 bases. Germline lookup yields CDR1 SEHNR and CDR2 FQNEAQ (reference sequence). The CDR3 extends over 15 amino acids. The CDR3 reads CASSSIAGEAIEQFF. CDR3 sequence (DNA): TGTGCCAGCAGCTCAATAGCGGGAGAGGCTATTGAGCAGTTCTTC.

The chain carries TRBV30 and TRBJ2-7; D is possibly TRBD2 (5 bases). Between the trimmed V and J ends, which lost 5 bases and 0 bases, there was a span of 17 bases. CDR1 and CDR2 from the germline V gene are GTSNPN and SVGIG (reference sequence). The CDR3 length is 15 residues. The CDR3 region has the DNA TGTGCCTGGGTCCGCCGCGGGTTGAACTCCTACGAGCAGTACTTC. Translating gives CAWVRRGLNSYEQYF.

The chain has TRBV7-8 and TRBJ2-7; no firm D call. Trimming took 5 bases from V and 3 from J, leaving 11 bases between them. The CDR3 is made up of 13 amino acids. The germline V gene encodes CDR1 SGHVS and CDR2 FQNEAQ. The CDR3 loop reads CASSPQVVYEQYF. The CDR3 nucleotides are TGTGCCAGCAGCCCCCAGGTGGTCTACGAGCAGTACTTC.

The V and J genes are TRBV30 and TRBJ1-6; D unresolved. V was shortened by 1 base and J by 11 bases, with 18 bases between the two germline ends. This CDR3 contains 15 residues. Germline loops: CDR1 GTSNPN, CDR2 SVGIG (reference sequence). Written as DNA, the CDR3 is TGTGCCTGGAGTGGTAGAGGTAGTCCGGCTGCACCCCTCCACTTT. Protein sequence: CAWSGRGSPAAPLHF.

The count of this clone is one. The genes are TRBV2 and TRBJ1-2; possible D gene TRBD1, 6 bases. CDR3 size: 14 residues. Germline-derived CDR1 and CDR2 are SNHLY and FYNNEI. The germline V and J ends were trimmed by 6 bases and 7 bases, with 18 bases remaining between them. The CDR3 loop reads CASREPNRALGYTF. CDR3 bases: TGTGCCAGCAGGGAACCCAACAGGGCCCTTGGCTACACCTTC.

The V gene is TRBV27, the J gene TRBJ1-4, with 9 positions matching TRBD1. Trimming took 7 bases from V and 6 from J; bases not matched to a gene: 24. The V gene's germline CDR1 is MNHEY and CDR2 SMNVEV (reference sequence). The CDR3 sequence is 20 residues long. CDR3 in amino acids: CASKRAVGHRDRDQDEKLFF. DNA for the CDR3: TGTGCCAGCAAACGAGCTGTCGGTCACCGGGACAGGGATCAGGATGAAAAACTGTTTTTT.

This sequence joins TRBV7-2 and TRBJ2-3; D perhaps matches TRBD1 (5 bases). V shed 5 bases and J shed 2 bases, with 14 bases lying between them. This CDR3 has 15 amino acids. Germline V gene sequence: CDR1 SGHTA, CDR2 FQGNSA. CDR3 amino acids: CASSKAGGHTDTQYF. Written as DNA, the CDR3 is TGTGCCAGCAGCAAGGCCGGCGGACACACAGATACGCAGTATTTT.

The rearrangement joins TRBV5-1 to TRBJ2-7; 9 bases map to TRBD1. CDR1 and CDR2 from the germline V gene are SGHRS and YFSETQ. This CDR3 has 14 amino acids. Trimming cost V 7 bases and J 5 bases; bases outside gene matches: 10. The DNA of the CDR3 is TGCGCCAGCGGACCGGGACAGGGTTTTCACGAGCAGTACTTC. Protein sequence: CASGPGQGFHEQYF.